Below, 11 T cell receptor beta chains from the same sample are listed, as sequenced in a study of blood T cell repertoires in COVID-19. Method: immunoSEQ multiplex PCR; TCRdb's copy keeps in-frame clones and lacks some. Here the sample spans about 220,000 clones, 70% to 90% being singletons. The sequenced sample was PBMCs or T cells enriched from blood (not recorded which). The receptor set was obtained from a woman between 45 and 60 years old with acute COVID-19.

The gene calls are TRBV6-4 and TRBJ2-6; tentatively, D is TRBD1 (5 bases). CDR1 is MRHNA, CDR2 SNTAGT, per germline. The CDR3 is 15 residues long. V lost 3 bases and J 0 bases, leaving 6 bases between the germline ends. The CDR3 DNA reads TGTGCCAGCAGTGAGGACACCTCTGGGGCCAACGTCCTGACTTTC. Amino acid sequence: CASSEDTSGANVLTF.

The rearrangement joins TRBV28 to TRBJ2-1; TRBD1 matches at 8 bases. The CDR3 loop spans 16 amino acids. CDR1 MDHEN and CDR2 SYDVKM come from the germline V gene. Losses at the gene ends were 2 bases for V and 5 bases for J; bases not matched to a gene: 8. The CDR3 DNA reads as TGTGCCAGCAGTTTAGGACGACAGGGGATCCACAATGAGCAGTTCTTC. Encoded protein: CASSLGRQGIHNEQFF. The variable domain in full, with the rest retrieved from reference TRBV28 and TRBJ2-1, is DVKVTQSSRYLVKRTGEKVFLECVQDMDHENMFWYRQDPGLGLRLIYFSYDVKMKEKGDIPEGYSVSREKKERFSLILESASTNQTSMYLCASSLGRQGIHNEQFFGPGTRLTVL.

The chain combines TRBV19 with TRBJ2-3; 8 bases map to TRBD2. This CDR3 has 15 residues. From germline, CDR1 is LNHDA and CDR2 SQIVND (reference sequence). V shed 6 bases and J 0 bases; nucleotides not matched to a gene: 5. CDR3 bases: TGTGCCAGTAGACGTAGCGGGGACAGCACAGATACGCAGTATTTT. It encodes CASRRSGDSTDTQYF.

CDR3 region: CASSNSGRGVQNTEAFF. The CDR3 DNA follows: TGTGCCAGCAGCAATTCAGGGAGGGGGGTCCAGAACACTGAAGCTTTCTTT. V usage is TRBV4-2 and J usage is TRBJ1-1; possibly TRBD1 for D (6 bases). This CDR3 has 17 amino acids. V was cut by 5 bases and J by 1 base, with 20 bases left in between. From germline, CDR1 is LGHNA and CDR2 YNFKEQ.

This sequence joins TRBV7-8 and TRBJ2-7; 9 bases fit TRBD1. Germline assignment: CDR1 SGHVS and CDR2 FQNEAQ. The CDR3 has 11 amino acids. Germline trimming cut 3 bases from V and 9 bases from J; bases unmatched to any gene: 0. The CDR3 nucleotides read TGTGCCAGCAGCTTGACAGGGGGGCAGTACTTC. Translated, it gives CASSLTGGQYF.

The V and J genes are TRBV2 and TRBJ2-6, with 7 bases aligning to TRBD1. Germline V gene sequence: CDR1 SNHLY, CDR2 FYNNEI. Unmatched junction bases numbered 5, after V lost 5 bases and J lost 4 bases. The CDR3 spans 15 residues. The CDR3 region has the DNA TGTGCCAGCAGTCGACAGGGTCCCGGGGCCAACGTCCTGACTTTC. This translates into CASSRQGPGANVLTF.

The rearrangement joins TRBV7-9 to TRBJ2-5, with 12 bases lining up with TRBD1. The CDR3 consists of 16 residues. Germline V gene lookup returns CDR1 SEHNR and CDR2 FQNEAQ (reference sequence). V lost 1 base, J lost 5 bases, and 5 bases stayed unmatched. The CDR3 sequence: CASSLGDRGLRETQYF. In nucleotides, the CDR3 is TGTGCCAGCAGCTTAGGGGACAGGGGGCTTCGGGAGACCCAGTACTTC.

The rearrangement joins TRBV28 to TRBJ2-7, with 11 bases lining up with TRBD2. The CDR3 runs 17 residues. Per germline, CDR1 MDHEN and CDR2 SYDVKM. Unmatched junction bases numbered 12, after V lost 5 bases and J lost 3 bases. The CDR3 nucleotides are TGTGCCAGCAGTCCCTGGGGGGGGCTAGCGGGAGGCTACGAGCAGTACTTC. Its translation is CASSPWGGLAGGYEQYF.

V usage is TRBV2 and J usage is TRBJ2-7; 13 bases are a match to TRBD2. Trimming took 6 bases from V and 7 from J; bases not matched to a gene: 18. Germline V CDR1 and CDR2: SNHLY, FYNNEI. CDR3 length: 18 amino acids. The chain's CDR3 is CASSEGLAGRGREGEQYF. In DNA form, the CDR3 reads TGTGCCAGCAGCGAGGGACTAGCGGGGAGAGGTAGAGAGGGGGAGCAGTACTTC.

This chain joins TRBV6-5 and TRBJ2-3; D possibly corresponds to TRBD1 (5 bases). The CDR3 length is 13 residues. V was shortened by 5 bases and J by 5 bases, with 11 bases between the two germline ends. Germline CDR1 MNHEY, CDR2 SVGAGI. In nucleotides, the CDR3 is TGTGCCAGCAGTCCGAGTGGACAAGATACGCAGTATTTT. Translation: CASSPSGQDTQYF.

This chain joins TRBV5-1 and TRBJ2-3; D is possibly TRBD2 (6 bases). This CDR3 is built from 15 residues. The V gene lost 3 bases and the J gene lost 0 bases, with 11 bases spanning the gap. In germline, CDR1 is SGHRS, CDR2 YFSETQ. CDR3 region: CASSSGVWSTDTQYF. CDR3 nucleotide sequence: TGCGCCAGCAGCTCGGGAGTTTGGAGCACAGATACGCAGTATTTT.